This T cell receptor beta chain is from a study of cytomegalovirus exposure and HLA in healthy donors. General study points: The classifier reportedly diagnosed cytomegalovirus status with high specificity and sensitivity. A subsequent analysis found that TCR clusters from the first cohort also tended to co-occur in the approximately 130 validation repertoires, with about 95% of cluster scores above 0. Despite most TCR sequences being rare, some public TCRs occurred in many donors. Cytomegalovirus-associated TCR beta chains were listed, numbering over 150.

Assay: immunoSEQ multiplex PCR; the TCRdb copy retains only in-frame clones and omits some. Here the sample spans roughly 64,000 clones, roughly 94% being singletons. This CDR3 spans 14 amino acids. V shed 6 bases, J shed 6 bases, and the junction held 8 bases outside the gene matches. Germline lookup yields CDR1 SGDLS and CDR2 YYNGEE. Remarks on this clone: Antigen specificity is unknown.

This TCR came from a woman aged 18-29 years in good health and CMV-seropositive. The chain links TRBV9 to TRBJ2-1; 8 bases align to TRBD2. The sample consisted of PBMCs. This CDR3 reads CASNPTGGGNEQFF. CDR3 bases: TGTGCCAGCAACCCCACGGGAGGGGGCAATGAGCAGTTCTTC.